A single sample gave rise to the 27 T cell receptor beta chains below, sequenced in a study of CXCR3-negative and CXCR3-positive naive CD8 T cells. Preparation of TRB cDNA libraries relied on 5' RACE carrying UMI labels. TCRdb re-called the 5' RACE reads; every CDR3 protein appears as one record, without DNA. This sample contains about 120,000 distinct CDR3 sequences. The material sequenced was naive CXCR3- CD8+ T cells from blood. This sample's subset: CD45RO-CCR7+CD27+CD95- naive CD8+ T cells lacking CXCR3 (TNR3-). The receptors come from a human donor in good health. Some clones in this sample may be carry-over from other donors' samples.

J is TRBJ2-5 and V is TRBV28; TCRdb calls TRBD1, which cannot be checked without DNA. The length of the CDR3 is 14 residues. CDR1 and CDR2 (germline): MDHEN, SYDVKM. This chain's CDR3 is CASSLYRGQETQYF. The full variable domain, completed using reference TRBV28 and TRBJ2-5, is DVKVTQSSRYLVKRTGEKVFLECVQDMDHENMFWYRQDPGLGLRLIYFSYDVKMKEKGDIPEGYSVSREKKERFSLILESASTNQTSMYLCASSLYRGQETQYFGPGTRLLVL.

V and J are TRBV28 and TRBJ2-1; TCRdb picks TRBD1, but there is no DNA to check that call. Germline lookup yields CDR1 MDHEN and CDR2 SYDVKM. This CDR3 region has 15 residues. The CDR3 loop reads CASSFRPLGYNEQFF.

V and J are TRBV7-9 and TRBJ2-1. This CDR3 contains 13 residues. Germline CDR1 and CDR2: SEHNR and FQNEAQ (reference sequence). CDR3 region: CASSSLSYNEQFF.

The gene calls are TRBV6-5 and TRBJ2-2; absent DNA, TCRdb's TRBD1 call cannot be checked. Germline assignment: CDR1 MNHEY and CDR2 SVGAGI. The CDR3 runs 14 residues. The CDR3 sequence: CASSSWTVPGELFF.

The gene calls are TRBV11-2 and TRBJ2-5; TCRdb gives TRBD1 as the D gene, but with no DNA this cannot be confirmed. The CDR3 length is 16 residues. The germline gives CDR1 SGHAT, CDR2 FQNNGV. The CDR3 reads CASSLEWMGGKETQYF.

The chain has TRBV4-2 and TRBJ2-7; no DNA is available, so the TRBD2 call from TCRdb remains unchecked. Germline CDR1 reads LGHNA; CDR2 reads YNFKEQ. This CDR3 is 16 amino acids long. This CDR3 is CASSQVGTSGRGEQYF.

The CDR3 protein is CASTEGYNEQFF. The J gene is TRBJ2-1, the V gene TRBV2; TCRdb proposes TRBD1, but this gene call is untestable without DNA. Germline CDR1 and CDR2: SNHLY and FYNNEI. The CDR3 is made up of 12 amino acids.

V usage is TRBV7-8 and J usage is TRBJ1-6. CDR1 and CDR2 from the germline V gene are SGHVS and FQNEAQ. The CDR3 extends over 12 amino acids. The CDR3 region is CASSEHNSPLHF.

The rearrangement uses TRBV12-3 or TRBV12-4 and TRBJ1-5; lacking DNA, the TRBD1 call made by TCRdb goes unchecked. This CDR3 is 16 amino acids long. CDR3 sequence: CASSKLTGGFSQPQHF.

This rearrangement joins TRBV5-1 to TRBJ2-2. CDR3 length: 14 residues. CDR1 SGHRS and CDR2 YFSETQ come from the germline V gene. CDR3 sequence reads: CASSLLSSTGELFF.

This chain joins TRBV4-3 and TRBJ2-1; checking the TCRdb D call of TRBD1 is not possible without DNA. Looked up from germline, CDR1 is LGHNA and CDR2 is YSLEER. The CDR3 is 18 amino acids. The chain's CDR3 is CASSQVPRAGTGGDEQFF.

This chain uses TRBV4-1 with TRBJ2-1. Per the germline V gene, CDR1 is MGHRA and CDR2 is YSYEKL. The CDR3 is 17 residues long. The CDR3 sequence: CASSQDSTESSYNEQFF.

V and J are TRBV7-9 and TRBJ2-7; TCRdb lists TRBD2, though no DNA is available to test this call. The CDR3 runs to 13 residues. The germline V gene encodes CDR1 SEHNR and CDR2 FQNEAQ (reference sequence). This CDR3 is CASSMTSGNEQYF. Looking up the rest from reference TRBV7-9 and TRBJ2-7 gives the full variable domain: DTGVSQNPRHKITKRGQNVTFRCDPISEHNRLYWYRQTLGQGPEFLTYFQNEAQLEKSRLLSDRFSAERPKGSFSTLEIQRTEQGDSAMYLCASSMTSGNEQYFGPGTRLTVT.

This chain connects TRBV10-2 to TRBJ2-7; the D call of TRBD2 rests on TCRdb alone, since no DNA is present to check it. The CDR3 is 15 amino acids. Germline loops: CDR1 WSHSY, CDR2 SAAADI. CDR3 region: CASSVGGSIPYEQYF.

V gene TRBV13 combines with J gene TRBJ2-2; TCRdb proposes TRBD2, but this gene call is untestable without DNA. Looked up from germline, CDR1 is PRHDT and CDR2 is FYEKMQ (reference sequence). The CDR3 sequence is 17 residues long. The CDR3 is CASSSRGSWMNTGELFF.

The rearrangement uses TRBV29-1 and TRBJ2-1; TCRdb designates TRBD1, a call that cannot be tested without DNA. CDR3 length: 13 residues. CDR1 and CDR2 from the germline V gene are SQVTM and ANQGSEA. This chain's CDR3 is CSVRAVSYNEQFF.

The rearrangement joins TRBV10-2 to TRBJ1-4. CDR3 length equals 14 residues. Germline V gives CDR1 WSHSY, CDR2 SAAADI. Here the CDR3 reads CASSDPGLREKLFF.

The chain combines TRBV28 with TRBJ2-1; the TCRdb D gene call, TRBD2, has no DNA to confirm it. The CDR3 is made up of 16 amino acids. Germline V CDR1 and CDR2: MDHEN, SYDVKM. The CDR3 spells CASSQLLAGNYNEQFF.

The chain links TRBV28 to TRBJ2-3; TCRdb gives TRBD1 as the D gene, but with no DNA this cannot be confirmed. The CDR3 length is 15 residues. Germline assignment: CDR1 MDHEN and CDR2 SYDVKM. The CDR3 loop reads CASSLLDRGSDTQYF.

The chain combines TRBV6-2 or TRBV6-3 with TRBJ2-7; the D gene TCRdb calls, TRBD1, cannot be checked with no DNA. Germline V gene sequence: CDR1 MNHEY, CDR2 SVGEGT. This CDR3 has 14 residues. The CDR3 loop reads CASSRPGQIYEQYF.

This chain links TRBV3-1 with TRBJ2-7. CDR3 length: 16 amino acids. Germline CDR1 and CDR2: LGHDT and YNNKEL (reference sequence). The chain's CDR3 is CASSQVADVMAYEQYF.

The CDR3 loop reads CASSTSQFKDIQYF. The rearrangement links TRBV12-3 or TRBV12-4 to TRBJ2-4; TCRdb names TRBD1, which stays unverified in the absence of DNA. The CDR3 contains 14 residues.

This chain links TRBV7-9 with TRBJ1-1; the TRBD1 assignment by TCRdb is unverifiable without DNA. The CDR3 covers 14 residues. Germline V gives CDR1 SEHNR, CDR2 FQNEAQ (reference sequence). This CDR3 is CASSGTALNTEAFF.

The chain employs TRBV5-5 and TRBJ2-2; checking the TCRdb D call of TRBD2 is not possible without DNA. Per the germline V gene, CDR1 is SGHKS and CDR2 is YYEKEE (reference sequence). The CDR3 loop spans 16 amino acids. CDR3 sequence: CASSIGLAGEIVELFF.

The V gene is TRBV29-1, the J gene TRBJ2-7; TCRdb gives TRBD1 as the D gene, but with no DNA this cannot be confirmed. CDR3 size: 12 residues. CDR1 is SQVTM, CDR2 ANQGSEA, per germline. This CDR3 is CSVRDRVYEQYF.

The chain recombines TRBV7-9 with TRBJ2-2; TCRdb's assignment of TRBD1 cannot be checked, as there is no DNA. The CDR3 has 14 amino acids. Germline V gene lookup returns CDR1 SEHNR and CDR2 FQNEAQ (reference sequence). CDR3 region: CASSPQGNTGELFF.

V and J are TRBV6-5 and TRBJ2-3. The CDR3 runs 16 residues. Germline V gene data show CDR1 as MNHEY and CDR2 as SVGAGI. This CDR3 reads CASSYGLQSPTDTQYF.